Included here is one T cell receptor beta chain sequence, with context. Its antigen is not identified. This entry belongs to a study of PD-1 blockade in classical Hodgkin lymphoma. Profiling relied on immunoSEQ multiplex PCR, and the TCRdb table lists in-frame clones only, not all of them. The sample consists of about 90,000 clones, nearly 90% of them appearing once. Exposure to brentuximab vedotin varied, and each patient had relapsed following autologous stem cell transplantation. Deletions cut 5 bases from V and 7 bases from J, with 5 bases between. The CDR3 sequence is 9 residues long. CDR1 SQVTM and CDR2 ANQGSEA come from the germline V gene. General observations from the study: Compared with healthy donors, newly diagnosed patients reportedly showed lower baseline TCR diversity. By C4D1 there was a significant rise in CD4+ TCR diversity but not in CD8+ TCR diversity. Those starting nivolumab under 1 year post-ASCT were excluded. The baseline diversity of complete responders showed similarity to that of newly diagnosed patients.

This material consisted of peripheral blood mononuclear cells (PBMCs), taken before the second cycle of nivolumab. V is TRBV29-1 and J is TRBJ1-1, with D unresolved. The sequence was collected from a human donor with classical Hodgkin lymphoma. CDR3 sequence reads: CSVIDEAFF. In nucleotides, the CDR3 is TGCAGCGTTATAGATGAAGCTTTCTTT.